This passage covers 22 T cell receptor beta chains from one sample sequenced in a study of blood T cell repertoires in COVID-19. Sequencing was performed with immunoSEQ multiplex PCR; in TCRdb, only in-frame clones are kept and a portion is missing. Of some 150,000 clones in the sample, approximately 86% are singletons; the top ten hold roughly 5%. The sequencing sample was made of peripheral blood. All receptors derive from a human donor in a cohort sampled during active COVID-19.

The CDR3, as DNA: TGTGCCAGCAGCTTAGCGGGGGGGTTACAAGAGACCCAGTACTTC. It is translated as CASSLAGGLQETQYF. V is TRBV7-3 and J is TRBJ2-5; 9 nucleotides line up with TRBD2. The CDR3 spans 15 residues. Per the germline V gene, CDR1 is SGHTA and CDR2 is FQGTGA. Trimming took 2 bases from V and 2 from J; bases not matched to a gene: 3.

The J gene is TRBJ2-1, the V gene TRBV19; D is possibly TRBD2 (5 bases). Deletions cut 5 bases from V and 4 bases from J, with 15 bases between. The germline V gene encodes CDR1 LNHDA and CDR2 SQIVND (reference sequence). The CDR3 consists of 15 residues. The CDR3 DNA reads as TGTGCCAGTAGTCTATACGGGGTAAAGTACAATGAGCAGTTCTTC. Its protein product is CASSLYGVKYNEQFF.

This clone has only a few counts. This chain links TRBV28 with TRBJ1-2; 10 bases map to TRBD1. This CDR3 has 13 amino acids. Germline loops: CDR1 MDHEN, CDR2 SYDVKM. Unmatched junction bases numbered 7, after V lost 7 bases and J lost 8 bases. The CDR3 bases are TGTGCCAGCACCCAGACAGGGGGCTGGGGCTACACCTTC. Protein: CASTQTGGWGYTF.

The V and J genes are TRBV12-3 or TRBV12-4 and TRBJ1-5; weak D call: TRBD1 (6 bases). V was shortened by 0 bases and J by 8 bases, with 8 bases between the two germline ends. The CDR3 loop spans 13 amino acids. This chain's CDR3 is CASSLAGQKPQHF. CDR3 nucleotides: TGTGCCAGCAGTTTAGCCGGACAGAAGCCCCAGCATTTT.

V usage is TRBV28 and J usage is TRBJ2-7, with TRBD1 identical over 7 bases. The germline V gene encodes CDR1 MDHEN and CDR2 SYDVKM. Trimming at V came to 3 bases and at J to 2 bases, leaving 4 bases not matched to a gene. The CDR3 covers 14 residues. For the CDR3, the DNA is TGTGCCAGCAGTTTGGTGGACAGGACCTACGAGCAGTACTTC. Translating it yields CASSLVDRTYEQYF.

The CDR3 sequence: CASSLRDEDTQYF. For the CDR3, the DNA is TGCGCCAGCAGCTTGAGAGATGAGGATACGCAGTATTTT. The V call is TRBV5-1, the J call TRBJ2-3; D remains unclear. The CDR3 extends over 13 amino acids. V was clipped by 1 base and J by 6 bases, with 9 bases between them. Germline loops: CDR1 SGHRS, CDR2 YFSETQ.

This clone was counted only a few times. This chain uses TRBV2 with TRBJ1-3; D unresolved. This CDR3 has 16 residues. V was cut by 0 bases and J by 0 bases, with 9 bases left in between. From germline, CDR1 is SNHLY and CDR2 FYNNEI. The CDR3 region has the DNA TGTGCCAGCAGTGAAGCGTGGAGAAGCTCTGGAAACACCATATATTTT. Translation gives CASSEAWRSSGNTIYF.

The DNA of the CDR3 is TGCAGCGTGCGAGCGGGGGTGAGAGATACGCAGTATTTT. Its translation: CSVRAGVRDTQYF. The chain is built from TRBV29-1 and TRBJ2-3; 8 bases are shared with TRBD2. This CDR3 region has 13 residues. CDR1 and CDR2 (germline): SQVTM, ANQGSEA. Trimming removed 6 bases from V and 5 bases from J; junction bases left unmatched: 7.

This clone was counted between two and nine times. The V call is TRBV12-3 or TRBV12-4, the J call TRBJ2-1, with TRBD2 as a possible D gene (5 bases). This CDR3 has 13 amino acids. Trimming took off 6 bases at V and 9 bases at J, with 15 bases between the two ends. The CDR3 coding sequence is TGTGCCAGCAGCCCTACTAGGGTTGGTGAGCAGTTCTTC. Residues: CASSPTRVGEQFF.

The chain is built from TRBV7-6 and TRBJ1-1; 8 positions agree with TRBD1. V lost 5 bases and J lost 5; bases outside the gene matches: 7. CDR3 size: 14 residues. CDR1 is SGHVS, CDR2 FNYEAQ, per germline. This chain's CDR3 is CASSGQGAGTEAFF. The CDR3 coding sequence is TGTGCCAGCAGCGGTCAGGGGGCTGGGACTGAAGCTTTCTTT.

The genes are TRBV6-2 or TRBV6-3 and TRBJ2-7, with TRBD2 identical over 8 bases. This CDR3 has 16 residues. V was clipped by 6 bases and J by 4 bases; unmatched bases: 14. CDR1 is MNHEY, CDR2 SVGEGT, per germline. In DNA form, the CDR3 reads TGTGCCAGCAGCCTATGGAAAAGCGGGAGTCTTTACGAGCAGTACTTC. Translating it yields CASSLWKSGSLYEQYF.

This chain uses TRBV28 with TRBJ1-2; tentative D call: TRBD1 (5 bases). Germline V gene data show CDR1 as MDHEN and CDR2 as SYDVKM. With 5 bases removed from V and 6 bases from J, the gap between germline ends came to 16 bases. The length of the CDR3 is 14 residues. The DNA of the CDR3 is TGTGCCAGCAGTGATACAGACAGAGCCCATGGCTACACCTTC. Protein product: CASSDTDRAHGYTF.

This clone is classed as medium-sized. The rearrangement links TRBV2 to TRBJ2-1; TRBD2 matches 11 bases. Trimming cost V 6 bases and J 8 bases; bases outside gene matches: 12. The CDR3 is made up of 16 amino acids. Germline CDR1 and CDR2: SNHLY and FYNNEI. The CDR3 spells CASSWPLTSGNDEQFF. Here the CDR3 DNA reads TGTGCCAGCAGCTGGCCCTTGACTAGCGGGAACGATGAGCAGTTCTTC. Full variable domain (remainder filled in from reference TRBV2 and TRBJ2-1): EPEVTQTPSHQVTQMGQEVILRCVPISNHLYFYWYRQILGQKVEFLVSFYNNEISEKSEIFDDQFSVERPDGSNFTLKIRSTKLEDSAMYFCASSWPLTSGNDEQFFGPGTRLTVL.

The chain couples TRBV5-1 to TRBJ1-2; TRBD1 matches 9 bases. The CDR3 has 14 amino acids. J lost 10 bases, V lost 4 bases, and 11 bases had no gene match. Per germline, CDR1 SGHRS and CDR2 YFSETQ. The CDR3 spells CASSQLTGGDFYTF. CDR3 sequence (DNA): TGCGCCAGCAGCCAATTGACAGGGGGGGACTTCTACACCTTC.

The rearrangement uses TRBV7-8 and TRBJ2-2; 12 bases line up with TRBD1. Trimming removed 5 bases from V and 5 bases from J; junction bases left unmatched: 9. This CDR3 comprises 17 residues. Per germline, CDR1 SGHVS and CDR2 FQNEAQ. CDR3: CASSLRDRGRGTGELFF. The CDR3 DNA follows: TGTGCCAGCAGCCTCCGGGACAGGGGGCGCGGGACCGGGGAGCTGTTTTTT.

The chain combines TRBV10-3 with TRBJ1-1; D is ambiguous. The CDR3 is made up of 12 amino acids. The V gene lost 3 bases and the J gene lost 4 bases, with 6 bases spanning the gap. Germline values: CDR1 ENHRY, CDR2 SYGVKD. The CDR3 DNA reads TGTGCCATCAGTGATGGCGGCACTGAAGCTTTCTTT. It yields the protein CAISDGGTEAFF.

The chain uses TRBV27 and TRBJ1-5; possibly TRBD1 for D (6 bases). The CDR3 has 14 amino acids. The germline V gene encodes CDR1 MNHEY and CDR2 SMNVEV (reference sequence). V shed 4 bases and J shed 7 bases, with 14 bases lying between them. CDR3 nucleotide sequence: TGTGCCAGCAGTTGGGCGGGGGCGGAACAGCCCCAGCATTTT. It translates to CASSWAGAEQPQHF.

V usage is TRBV5-1 and J usage is TRBJ2-3; 11 bases line up with TRBD2. CDR1 and CDR2 from the germline V gene are SGHRS and YFSETQ. CDR3 length: 16 amino acids. The junction had 7 bases not matched to a gene; V was cut back by 3 bases and J by 4 bases. The CDR3 here is CASSSASGGRSDTQYF. CDR3 bases: TGCGCCAGCAGCTCCGCTAGCGGGGGGAGGTCAGATACGCAGTATTTT.

V gene TRBV21-1 combines with J gene TRBJ1-2; the table's TRBD1 call for D was not verified on the DNA. TRBV21-1 is annotated as a pseudogene. This CDR3 region has 15 residues. The CDR3 nucleotides are TGTGCCAGCAGCCGCTTGGCAGGGGTATGCTATGGCTACACCTTC. This encodes CASSRLAGVCYGYTF.

The chain uses TRBV6-5 and TRBJ1-5; the D is unclear. Germline V lookup: CDR1 MNHEY, CDR2 SVGAGI. The germline V and J ends were trimmed by 8 bases and 6 bases, with 17 bases remaining between them. This CDR3 contains 14 residues. This CDR3 reads CASSPRVGSQPQHF. The CDR3 DNA sequence: TGTGCCAGCTCCCCCCGGGTTGGGTCTCAGCCCCAGCATTTT.

The chain couples TRBV6-5 to TRBJ1-2; TRBD1 matches at 9 bases. This CDR3 is 15 amino acids long. V lost 7 bases and J lost 7; bases outside the gene matches: 13. Germline V gene sequence: CDR1 MNHEY, CDR2 SVGAGI. This CDR3 reads CASTHLTGQGTGYTF. Here the CDR3 DNA reads TGTGCCAGCACCCACCTGACGGGACAGGGTACTGGCTACACCTTC.

The rearrangement joins TRBV24-1 to TRBJ2-1; D remains ambiguous. The germline V and J ends were trimmed by 0 bases and 9 bases, with 8 bases remaining between them. Per the germline V gene, CDR1 is KGHDR and CDR2 is SFDVKD. The CDR3 totals 13 residues. CDR3: CATSDLGHGEQFF. The CDR3 region has the DNA TGTGCCACCAGTGATTTGGGGCACGGTGAGCAGTTCTTC.